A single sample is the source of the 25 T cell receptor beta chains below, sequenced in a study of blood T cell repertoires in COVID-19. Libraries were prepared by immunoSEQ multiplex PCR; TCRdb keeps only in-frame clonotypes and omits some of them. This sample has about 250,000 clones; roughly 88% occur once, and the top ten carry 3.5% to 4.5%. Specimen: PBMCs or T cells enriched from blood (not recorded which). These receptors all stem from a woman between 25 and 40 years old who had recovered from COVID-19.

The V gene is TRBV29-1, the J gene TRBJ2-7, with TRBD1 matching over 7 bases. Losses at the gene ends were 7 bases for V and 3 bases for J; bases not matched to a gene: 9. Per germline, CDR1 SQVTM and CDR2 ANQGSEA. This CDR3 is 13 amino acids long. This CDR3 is CSGSQGELYEQYF. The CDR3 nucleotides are TGCAGCGGCTCCCAGGGGGAACTCTACGAGCAGTACTTC.

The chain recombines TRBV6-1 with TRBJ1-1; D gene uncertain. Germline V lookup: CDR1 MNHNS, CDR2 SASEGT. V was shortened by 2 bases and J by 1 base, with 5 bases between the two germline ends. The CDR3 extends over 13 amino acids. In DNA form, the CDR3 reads TGTGCCAGCAGTGAACAGGCGAACACTGAAGCTTTCTTT. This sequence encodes CASSEQANTEAFF.

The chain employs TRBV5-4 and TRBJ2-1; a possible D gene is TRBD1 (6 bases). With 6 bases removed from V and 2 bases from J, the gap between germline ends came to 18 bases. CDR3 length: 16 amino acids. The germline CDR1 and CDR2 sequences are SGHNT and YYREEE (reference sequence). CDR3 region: CASNKHRGKTYNEQFF. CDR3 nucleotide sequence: TGTGCCAGCAATAAACATAGGGGGAAAACCTACAATGAGCAGTTCTTC. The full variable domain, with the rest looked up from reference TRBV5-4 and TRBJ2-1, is ETGVTQSPTHLIKTRGQQVTLRCSSQSGHNTVSWYQQALGQGPQFIFQYYREEENGRGNFPPRFSGLQFPNYSSELNVNALELDDSALYLCASNKHRGKTYNEQFFGPGTRLTVL.

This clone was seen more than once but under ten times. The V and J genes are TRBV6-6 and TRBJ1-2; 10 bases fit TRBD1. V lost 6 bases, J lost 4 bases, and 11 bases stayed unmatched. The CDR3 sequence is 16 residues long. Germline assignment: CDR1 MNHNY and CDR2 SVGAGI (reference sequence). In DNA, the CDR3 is TGTGCCAGCAGCTTGACAGGGGGCCGGTCGTCCTATGGCTACACCTTC. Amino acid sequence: CASSLTGGRSSYGYTF.

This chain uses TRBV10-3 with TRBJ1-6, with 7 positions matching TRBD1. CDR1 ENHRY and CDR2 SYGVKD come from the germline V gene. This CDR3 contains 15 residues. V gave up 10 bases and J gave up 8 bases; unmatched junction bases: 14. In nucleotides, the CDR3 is TGTGCCACGGCTGCCGACAGGGCAGGGGATTCACCCCTCCACTTT. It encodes CATAADRAGDSPLHF.

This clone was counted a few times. CDR3 residues: CASRLAAFYEQYF. The CDR3 coding sequence is TGTGCCAGCAGGCTAGCGGCCTTCTACGAGCAGTACTTC. The V call is TRBV6-5, the J call TRBJ2-7, with TRBD2 matching over 7 bases. This CDR3 contains 13 residues. V lost 6 bases, J lost 3 bases, and 5 bases stayed unmatched. CDR1 is MNHEY, CDR2 SVGAGI, per germline.

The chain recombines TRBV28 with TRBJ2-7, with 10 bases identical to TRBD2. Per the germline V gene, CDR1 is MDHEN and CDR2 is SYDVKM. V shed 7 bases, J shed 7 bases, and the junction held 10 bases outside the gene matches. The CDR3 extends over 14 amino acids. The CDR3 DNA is TGTGCCAGCAATTCGGGACTAGCGAAGGAGGAGCAGTACTTC. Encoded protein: CASNSGLAKEEQYF.

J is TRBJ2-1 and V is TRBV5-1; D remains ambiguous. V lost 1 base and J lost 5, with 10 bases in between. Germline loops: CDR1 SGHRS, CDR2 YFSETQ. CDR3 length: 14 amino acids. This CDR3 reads CASSLNVNHNEQFF. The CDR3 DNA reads TGCGCCAGCAGCTTGAATGTTAATCACAATGAGCAGTTCTTC.

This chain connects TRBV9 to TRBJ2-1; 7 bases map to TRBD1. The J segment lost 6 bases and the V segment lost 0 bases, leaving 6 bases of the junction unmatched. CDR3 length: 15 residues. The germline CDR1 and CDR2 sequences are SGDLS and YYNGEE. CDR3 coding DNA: TGTGCCAGCAGCGTAGGGTCCAGGGGGTTCAATGAGCAGTTCTTC. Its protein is CASSVGSRGFNEQFF.

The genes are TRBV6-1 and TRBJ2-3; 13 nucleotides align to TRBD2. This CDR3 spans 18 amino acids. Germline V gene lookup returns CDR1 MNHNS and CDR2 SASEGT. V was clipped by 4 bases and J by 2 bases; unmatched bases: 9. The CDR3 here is CASSAPLAGGPNTDTQYF. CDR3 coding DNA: TGTGCCAGCAGTGCACCACTAGCGGGAGGGCCTAACACAGATACGCAGTATTTT.

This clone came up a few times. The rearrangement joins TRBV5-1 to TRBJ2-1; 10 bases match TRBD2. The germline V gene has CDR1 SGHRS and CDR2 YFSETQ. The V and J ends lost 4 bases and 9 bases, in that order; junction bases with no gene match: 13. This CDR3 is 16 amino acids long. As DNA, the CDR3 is TGCGCCAGCAGCGATGGACTAGCGGAATCCGGGGGTGAGCAGTTCTTC. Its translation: CASSDGLAESGGEQFF.

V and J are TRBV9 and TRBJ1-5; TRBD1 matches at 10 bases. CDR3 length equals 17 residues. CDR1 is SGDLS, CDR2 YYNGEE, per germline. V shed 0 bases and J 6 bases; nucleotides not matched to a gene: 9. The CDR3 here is CASSVEGDRGISQPQHF. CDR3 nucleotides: TGTGCCAGCAGCGTAGAGGGGGACAGGGGAATAAGTCAGCCCCAGCATTTT.

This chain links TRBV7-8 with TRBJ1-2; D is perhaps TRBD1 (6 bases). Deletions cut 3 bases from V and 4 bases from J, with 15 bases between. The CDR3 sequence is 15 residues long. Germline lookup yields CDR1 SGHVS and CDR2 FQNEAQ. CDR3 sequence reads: CASSFGQPQVYGYTF. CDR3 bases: TGTGCCAGCAGCTTTGGACAGCCCCAAGTCTATGGCTACACCTTC.

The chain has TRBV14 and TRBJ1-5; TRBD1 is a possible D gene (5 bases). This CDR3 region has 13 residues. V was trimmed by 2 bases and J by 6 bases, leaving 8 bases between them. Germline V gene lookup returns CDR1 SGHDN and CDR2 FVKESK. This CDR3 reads CASSQSQGQPQHF. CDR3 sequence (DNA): TGTGCCAGCAGCCAAAGCCAGGGTCAGCCCCAGCATTTT.

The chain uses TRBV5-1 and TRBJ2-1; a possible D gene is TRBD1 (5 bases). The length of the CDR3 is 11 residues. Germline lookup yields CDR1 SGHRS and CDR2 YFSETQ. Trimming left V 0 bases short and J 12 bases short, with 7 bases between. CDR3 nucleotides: TGCGCCAGCAGCTTGGGCGACAGGCAGTTCTTC. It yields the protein CASSLGDRQFF.

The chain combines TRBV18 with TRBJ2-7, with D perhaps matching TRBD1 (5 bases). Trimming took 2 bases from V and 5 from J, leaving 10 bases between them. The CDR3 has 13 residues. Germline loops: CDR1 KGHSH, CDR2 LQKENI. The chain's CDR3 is CASSPKGPDEQYF. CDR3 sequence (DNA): TGTGCCAGCTCACCAAAGGGGCCGGACGAGCAGTACTTC.

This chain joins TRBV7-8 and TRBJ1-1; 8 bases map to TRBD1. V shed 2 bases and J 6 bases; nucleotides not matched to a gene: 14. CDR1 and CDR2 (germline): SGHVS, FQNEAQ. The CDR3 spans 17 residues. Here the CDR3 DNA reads TGTGCCAGCAGCTTAAACCCTCCCTACAGGGGGACCTCTGAAGCTTTCTTT. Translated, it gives CASSLNPPYRGTSEAFF.

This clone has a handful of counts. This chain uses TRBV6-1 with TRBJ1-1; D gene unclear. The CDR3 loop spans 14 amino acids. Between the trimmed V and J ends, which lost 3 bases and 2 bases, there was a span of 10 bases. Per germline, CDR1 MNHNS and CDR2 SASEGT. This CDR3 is CASSERGINTEAFF. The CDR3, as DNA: TGTGCCAGCAGTGAGAGAGGGATAAACACTGAAGCTTTCTTT.

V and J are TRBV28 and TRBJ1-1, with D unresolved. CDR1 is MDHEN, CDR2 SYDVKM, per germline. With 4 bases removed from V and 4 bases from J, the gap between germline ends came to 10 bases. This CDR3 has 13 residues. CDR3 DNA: TGTGCCAGCAGTTACTCTCTCCCCACTGAAGCTTTCTTT. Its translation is CASSYSLPTEAFF.

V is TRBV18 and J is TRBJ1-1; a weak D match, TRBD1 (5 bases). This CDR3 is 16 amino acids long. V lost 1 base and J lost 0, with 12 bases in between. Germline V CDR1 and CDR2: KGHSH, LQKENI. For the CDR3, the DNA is TGTGCCAGCTCACCACGGGGAACAGGTATGAACACTGAAGCTTTCTTT. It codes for CASSPRGTGMNTEAFF.

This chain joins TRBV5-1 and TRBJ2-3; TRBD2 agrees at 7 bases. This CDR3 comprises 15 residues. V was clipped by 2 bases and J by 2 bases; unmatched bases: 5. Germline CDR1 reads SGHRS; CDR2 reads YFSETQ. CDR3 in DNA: TGCGCCAGCAGCTTACTAGCGCAGAACACAGATACGCAGTATTTT. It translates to CASSLLAQNTDTQYF.

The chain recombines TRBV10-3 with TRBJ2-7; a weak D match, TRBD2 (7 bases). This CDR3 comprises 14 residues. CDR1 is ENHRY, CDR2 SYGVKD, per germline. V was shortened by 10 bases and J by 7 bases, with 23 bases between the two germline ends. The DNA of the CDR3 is TGTGCCACCTCAGGGTTGGCAGGGGAGGGGGAGCAGTACTTC. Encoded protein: CATSGLAGEGEQYF.

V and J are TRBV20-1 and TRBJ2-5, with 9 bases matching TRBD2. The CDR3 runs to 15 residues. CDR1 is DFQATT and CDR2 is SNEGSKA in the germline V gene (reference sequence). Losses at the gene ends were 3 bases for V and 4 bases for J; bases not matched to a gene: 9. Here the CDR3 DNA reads TGCAGTGCTAGTCGTTCTGGCGGGGGGGTAGAGACCCAGTACTTC. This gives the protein CSASRSGGGVETQYF.

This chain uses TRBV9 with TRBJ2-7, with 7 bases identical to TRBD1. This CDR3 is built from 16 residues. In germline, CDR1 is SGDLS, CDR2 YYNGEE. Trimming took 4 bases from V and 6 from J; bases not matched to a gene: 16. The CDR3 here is CASSTPGGSPPVEQYF. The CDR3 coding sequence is TGTGCCAGCAGCACCCCAGGGGGATCCCCCCCCGTCGAGCAGTACTTC.

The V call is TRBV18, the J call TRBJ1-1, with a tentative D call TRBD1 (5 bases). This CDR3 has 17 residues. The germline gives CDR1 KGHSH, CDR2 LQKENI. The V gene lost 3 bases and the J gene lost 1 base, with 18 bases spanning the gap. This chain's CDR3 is CASSPGLKESRNTEAFF. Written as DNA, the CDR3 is TGTGCCAGCTCACCGGGACTTAAAGAGTCGCGGAACACTGAAGCTTTCTTT.